One and the same sample provided the 19 T cell receptor beta chains below, sequenced in a study of cytomegalovirus exposure and HLA in healthy donors. Only in-frame clones appear in the TCRdb table, and some are missing; sequencing was by immunoSEQ multiplex PCR. Of approximately 220,000 clones in the sample, 75% to 95% were seen once. Sequenced: PBMCs. Every receptor here comes from a woman aged 18-29 years in good health and CMV-seronegative.

The chain joins TRBV27 to TRBJ1-6; 12 positions agree with TRBD1. Germline CDR1 reads MNHEY; CDR2 reads SMNVEV (reference sequence). CDR3 size: 15 residues. Trimming cost V 3 bases and J 10 bases; bases outside gene matches: 4. CDR3 in amino acids: CASSLSGQGASPLHF. The CDR3 DNA reads as TGTGCCAGCAGTTTGTCGGGACAGGGGGCCTCACCCCTCCACTTT.

This chain joins TRBV6-1 and TRBJ1-4; D call uncertain. CDR1 and CDR2 (germline): MNHNS, SASEGT. V dropped 2 bases and J dropped 4 bases, with 20 bases sitting between them. There are 18 residues in the CDR3. The DNA of the CDR3 is TGTGCCAGCAGTGAACACGAGGCGAGCTTCGTAATTAATGAAAAACTGTTTTTT. This sequence encodes CASSEHEASFVINEKLFF.

The chain has TRBV18 and TRBJ1-5; 8 nucleotides line up with TRBD1. The CDR3 totals 14 residues. CDR1 is KGHSH, CDR2 LQKENI, per germline. V lost 5 bases and J lost 5; bases outside the gene matches: 5. The CDR3 nucleotides are TGTGCCAGCTCATTCTCAGGGGGCGATCAGCCCCAGCATTTT. Translated, it gives CASSFSGGDQPQHF.

This chain uses TRBV18 with TRBJ2-7; TRBD2 might be the D (6 bases). This CDR3 spans 18 amino acids. Per the germline V gene, CDR1 is KGHSH and CDR2 is LQKENI. Trimming removed 0 bases from V and 2 bases from J, with 20 bases in between. This CDR3 reads CASSPPPSERKLTYEQYF. CDR3 nucleotides: TGTGCCAGCTCACCACCTCCTAGCGAGAGGAAGCTAACCTACGAGCAGTACTTC.

DNA of the CDR3: TGTGCCATCAGTGAGTTGAGGACTAGCGGGGGCCCCTCCTACAATGAGCAGTTCTTC. It encodes CAISELRTSGGPSYNEQFF. The chain employs TRBV10-3 and TRBJ2-1; 13 bases align to TRBD2. The CDR3 has 19 amino acids. Trimming took 1 base from V and 0 from J; bases not matched to a gene: 6. CDR1 ENHRY and CDR2 SYGVKD come from the germline V gene.

V is TRBV28 and J is TRBJ2-4; maybe TRBD2 (6 bases). The CDR3 has 15 residues. Germline V CDR1 and CDR2: MDHEN, SYDVKM. The ends were cut back, 6 bases at V and 7 bases at J, with 19 bases in the middle. Here the CDR3 reads CASRDRVGRGNIQYF. The CDR3 nucleotides read TGTGCCAGCAGAGATAGAGTGGGGCGGGGTAACATTCAGTACTTC. Combining the CDR3 with reference TRBV28 and TRBJ2-4 gives the whole variable domain DVKVTQSSRYLVKRTGEKVFLECVQDMDHENMFWYRQDPGLGLRLIYFSYDVKMKEKGDIPEGYSVSREKKERFSLILESASTNQTSMYLCASRDRVGRGNIQYFGAGTRLSVL.

The chain carries TRBV30 and TRBJ1-4; D gene unclear. CDR3 length equals 13 residues. Trimming took off 4 bases at V and 4 bases at J, with 10 bases between the two ends. Germline V CDR1 and CDR2: GTSNPN, SVGIG (reference sequence). The CDR3 protein is CAWTGSSNEKLFF. CDR3 DNA: TGTGCCTGGACCGGGTCCAGTAATGAAAAACTGTTTTTT.

The chain employs TRBV19 and TRBJ2-7; 7 nucleotides align to TRBD2. Trimming took 7 bases from V and 1 from J; bases not matched to a gene: 7. The CDR3 is 14 amino acids. Germline values: CDR1 LNHDA, CDR2 SQIVND (reference sequence). The CDR3 here is CASTRGRGSYEQYF. CDR3 nucleotides: TGTGCCAGTACTCGCGGGAGAGGGTCCTACGAGCAGTACTTC.

V and J are TRBV10-1 and TRBJ2-3; TRBD2 agrees at 8 bases. Germline CDR1 reads WNHNN; CDR2 reads SYGVQD (reference sequence). The J segment lost 4 bases and the V segment lost 4 bases, leaving 4 bases of the junction unmatched. CDR3 length: 14 residues. As DNA, the CDR3 is TGCGCCAGCAGTGCAGCGGGAGTACCAGATACGCAGTATTTT. The encoded protein is CASSAAGVPDTQYF.

This chain connects TRBV5-1 to TRBJ2-7; D perhaps matches TRBD1 (5 bases). Trimming removed 4 bases from V and 3 bases from J, with 8 bases in between. Germline CDR1 is SGHRS and CDR2 is YFSETQ. This CDR3 has 12 amino acids. The CDR3 DNA reads TGCGCCAGCAGCGATCAGGGCTACGAGCAGTACTTC. This encodes CASSDQGYEQYF.

The V call is TRBV6-1, the J call TRBJ2-7; TRBD1 matches at 8 bases. The CDR3 runs to 13 residues. The V gene's germline CDR1 is MNHNS and CDR2 SASEGT. V shed 1 base and J 11 bases; nucleotides not matched to a gene: 7. This chain's CDR3 is CASSEVAAGGEYF. CDR3 nucleotides: TGTGCCAGCAGTGAAGTCGCAGCAGGGGGCGAGTACTTC.

The chain carries TRBV12-2 and TRBJ2-1; no check of the table's D call, TRBD2, against the DNA was made. TRBV12-2 is designated a pseudogene. The CDR3 extends over 15 amino acids. The CDR3 nucleotides are TGTGCAAGTCGCCGTACTGGTACTGTTTACAATGAGCAGTTCTTC. As protein: CASRRTGTVYNEQFF.

The gene calls are TRBV5-1 and TRBJ1-5; no reliable D call. V lost 5 bases and J lost 5, with 11 bases in between. CDR1 is SGHRS and CDR2 is YFSETQ in the germline V gene. The CDR3 has 13 amino acids. CDR3 DNA: TGCGCCAGCAGGGTGGAGGAGGATCAGCCCCAGCATTTT. Its protein is CASRVEEDQPQHF. The whole variable domain, filled in from reference TRBV5-1 and TRBJ1-5, reads KAGVTQTPRYLIKTRGQQVTLSCSPISGHRSVSWYQQTPGQGLQFLFEYFSETQRNKGNFPGRFSGRQFSNSRSEMNVSTLELGDSALYLCASRVEEDQPQHFGDGTRLSIL.

The V and J genes are TRBV27 and TRBJ1-2; 8 bases align to TRBD1. With V trimmed by 8 bases and J by 8 bases, 4 bases remained unmatched. Germline lookup yields CDR1 MNHEY and CDR2 SMNVEV (reference sequence). This CDR3 region has 11 residues. The CDR3 sequence is CASRQGIGYTF. CDR3 DNA: TGTGCCAGCCGACAGGGGATCGGCTACACCTTC.

This chain joins TRBV4-1 and TRBJ1-5; D possibly corresponds to TRBD1 (6 bases). CDR1 is MGHRA and CDR2 is YSYEKL in the germline V gene. V was pared by 4 bases and J by 5 bases, with 15 bases between. The CDR3 runs to 15 residues. The CDR3 coding sequence is TGCGCCAGCAGCCGCATTACAGGGTCCGATCAGCCCCAGCATTTT. Amino acid sequence: CASSRITGSDQPQHF.

The table lists this clone with a count of one. The chain uses TRBV6-5 and TRBJ2-3; TRBD1 agrees at 12 bases. The J segment lost 5 bases and the V segment lost 8 bases, leaving 8 bases of the junction unmatched. The CDR3 has 15 residues. Germline V CDR1 and CDR2: MNHEY, SVGAGI. The CDR3 DNA sequence: TGTGCCAGCCGCCCGGGACAGGGGGCAAGAGATACGCAGTATTTT. This gives the protein CASRPGQGARDTQYF.

The chain is built from TRBV28 and TRBJ1-2, with D possibly TRBD1 on 5 matching bases. Trimming took 1 base from V and 6 from J, leaving 15 bases between them. The CDR3 runs to 15 residues. The germline V gene has CDR1 MDHEN and CDR2 SYDVKM. CDR3 region: CASSLLSGGFNGYTF. CDR3 coding DNA: TGTGCCAGCAGTTTATTATCGGGGGGGTTCAATGGCTACACCTTC.

The rearrangement links TRBV28 to TRBJ2-2, with 8 bases fitting TRBD1. The CDR3 has 16 amino acids. Germline V gene data show CDR1 as MDHEN and CDR2 as SYDVKM. The junction had 9 bases not matched to a gene; V was cut back by 5 bases and J by 4 bases. The CDR3 loop is CASSGRQGSSTGELFF. The CDR3 bases are TGTGCCAGCAGTGGAAGACAGGGGAGTAGCACCGGGGAGCTGTTTTTT.

The CDR3 sequence: CASIKDRGYEQYF. The CDR3 DNA follows: TGTGCCAGCATCAAGGACAGGGGCTACGAGCAGTACTTC. The chain uses TRBV7-9 and TRBJ2-7; 9 bases align to TRBD1. Trimming took 7 bases from V and 3 from J; bases not matched to a gene: 4. The CDR3 sequence is 13 residues long. Germline V CDR1 and CDR2: SEHNR, FQNEAQ (reference sequence).